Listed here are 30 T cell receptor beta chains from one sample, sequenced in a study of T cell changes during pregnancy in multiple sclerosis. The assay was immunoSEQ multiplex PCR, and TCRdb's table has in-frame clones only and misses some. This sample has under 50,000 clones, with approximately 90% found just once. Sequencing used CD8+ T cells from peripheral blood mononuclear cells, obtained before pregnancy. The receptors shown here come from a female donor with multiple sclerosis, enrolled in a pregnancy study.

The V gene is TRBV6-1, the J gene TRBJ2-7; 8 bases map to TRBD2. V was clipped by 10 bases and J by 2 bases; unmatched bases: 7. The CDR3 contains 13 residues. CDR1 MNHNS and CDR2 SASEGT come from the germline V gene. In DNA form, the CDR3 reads TGTGCCACACGGGGGGGATCACCCTACGAGCAGTACTTC. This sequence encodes CATRGGSPYEQYF.

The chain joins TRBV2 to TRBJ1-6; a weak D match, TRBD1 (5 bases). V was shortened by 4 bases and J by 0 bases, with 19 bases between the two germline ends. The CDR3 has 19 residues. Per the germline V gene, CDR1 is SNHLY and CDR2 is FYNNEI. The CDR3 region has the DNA TGTGCCAGCAGTGCCCCTGTCGACAGCGGGCCCTCCTATAATTCACCCCTCCACTTT. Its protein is CASSAPVDSGPSYNSPLHF.

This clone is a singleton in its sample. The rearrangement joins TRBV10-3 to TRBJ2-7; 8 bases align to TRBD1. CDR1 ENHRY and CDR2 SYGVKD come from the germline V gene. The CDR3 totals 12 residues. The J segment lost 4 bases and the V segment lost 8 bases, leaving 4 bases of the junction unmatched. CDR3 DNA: TGTGCCATCGGGGACAGGCTTTACGAGCAGTACTTC. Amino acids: CAIGDRLYEQYF.

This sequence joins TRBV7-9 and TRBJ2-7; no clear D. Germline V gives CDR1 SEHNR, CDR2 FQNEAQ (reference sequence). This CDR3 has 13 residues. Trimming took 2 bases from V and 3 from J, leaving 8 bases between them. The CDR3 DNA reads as TGTGCCAGCAGCTTAATAGAGGACTACGAGCAGTACTTC. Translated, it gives CASSLIEDYEQYF.

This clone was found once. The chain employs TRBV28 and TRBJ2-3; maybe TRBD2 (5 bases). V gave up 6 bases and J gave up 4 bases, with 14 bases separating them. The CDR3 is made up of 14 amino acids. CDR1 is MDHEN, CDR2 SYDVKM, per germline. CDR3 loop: CASSLGVAADTQYF. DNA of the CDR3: TGTGCCAGCAGCCTCGGGGTAGCCGCAGATACGCAGTATTTT.

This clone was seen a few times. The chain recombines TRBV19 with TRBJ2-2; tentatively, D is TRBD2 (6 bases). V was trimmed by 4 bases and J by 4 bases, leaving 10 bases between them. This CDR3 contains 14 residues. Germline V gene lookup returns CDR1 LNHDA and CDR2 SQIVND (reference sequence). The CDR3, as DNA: TGTGCCAGTAGTAGCGGGGACGTCACCGGGGAGCTGTTTTTT. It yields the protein CASSSGDVTGELFF.

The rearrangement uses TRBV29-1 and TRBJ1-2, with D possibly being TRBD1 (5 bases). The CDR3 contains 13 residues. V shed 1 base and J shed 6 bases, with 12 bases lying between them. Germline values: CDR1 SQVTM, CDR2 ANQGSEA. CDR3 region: CSVEGADSHGYTF. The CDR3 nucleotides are TGCAGCGTTGAAGGGGCTGACAGTCATGGCTACACCTTC.

As DNA, the CDR3 is TGCGCCAGCAGCCAAGGCTGGGGGCGCCTCGGGTACAATGAGCAGTTCTTC. It specifies CASSQGWGRLGYNEQFF. The chain joins TRBV4-1 to TRBJ2-1, with D tentatively TRBD1 (6 bases). V lost 1 base and J lost 4, with 17 bases in between. Germline values: CDR1 MGHRA, CDR2 YSYEKL. This CDR3 comprises 17 residues.

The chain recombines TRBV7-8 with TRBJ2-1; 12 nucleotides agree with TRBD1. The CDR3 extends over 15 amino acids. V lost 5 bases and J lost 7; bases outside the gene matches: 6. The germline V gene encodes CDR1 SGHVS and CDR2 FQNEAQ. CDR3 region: CASSPGQGAINEQFF. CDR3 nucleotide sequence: TGTGCCAGCAGCCCGGGACAGGGGGCGATTAATGAGCAGTTCTTC.

The CDR3 DNA reads as TGTGCCAGCAGCCCCACTCAGGGGGCAAGGTATGGCTACACCTTC. Amino acids: CASSPTQGARYGYTF. The chain recombines TRBV5-6 with TRBJ1-2; 8 bases are a match to TRBD1. With V trimmed by 4 bases and J by 5 bases, 10 bases remained unmatched. Germline V gene sequence: CDR1 SGHDT, CDR2 YYEEEE. CDR3 size: 15 residues.

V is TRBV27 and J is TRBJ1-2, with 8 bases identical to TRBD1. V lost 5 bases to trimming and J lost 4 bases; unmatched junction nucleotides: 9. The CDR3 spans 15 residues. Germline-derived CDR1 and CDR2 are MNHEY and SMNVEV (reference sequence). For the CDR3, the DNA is TGTGCCAGCAGTGCCCGACAGGGGTCTGGCTATGGCTACACCTTC. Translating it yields CASSARQGSGYGYTF.

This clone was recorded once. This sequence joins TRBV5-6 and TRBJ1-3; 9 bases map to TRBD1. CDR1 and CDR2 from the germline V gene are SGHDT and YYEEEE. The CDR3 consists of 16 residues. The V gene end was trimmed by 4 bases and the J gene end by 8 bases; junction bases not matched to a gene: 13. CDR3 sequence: CASSMPDLGQGDTIYF. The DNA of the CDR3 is TGTGCCAGCAGCATGCCCGATCTGGGACAGGGAGACACCATATATTTT.

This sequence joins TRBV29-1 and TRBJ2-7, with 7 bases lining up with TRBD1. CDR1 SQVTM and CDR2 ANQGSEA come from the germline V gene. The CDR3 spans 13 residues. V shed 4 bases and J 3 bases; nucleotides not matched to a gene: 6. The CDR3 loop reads CSVVGQAHYEQYF. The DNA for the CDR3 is TGCAGCGTTGTCGGACAGGCGCACTACGAGCAGTACTTC.

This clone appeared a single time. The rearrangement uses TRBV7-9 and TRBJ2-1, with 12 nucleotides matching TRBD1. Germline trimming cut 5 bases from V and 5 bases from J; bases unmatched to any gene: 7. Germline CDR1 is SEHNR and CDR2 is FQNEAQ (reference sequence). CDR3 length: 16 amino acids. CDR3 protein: CASSHSGTGGHNEQFF. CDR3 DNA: TGTGCCAGCAGCCATTCCGGGACAGGGGGCCACAATGAGCAGTTCTTC.

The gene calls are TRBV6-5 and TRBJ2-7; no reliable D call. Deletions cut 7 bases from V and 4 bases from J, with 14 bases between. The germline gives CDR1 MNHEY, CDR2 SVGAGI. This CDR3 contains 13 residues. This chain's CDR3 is CASMPPGFYEQYF. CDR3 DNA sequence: TGTGCCAGCATGCCTCCCGGTTTTTACGAGCAGTACTTC.

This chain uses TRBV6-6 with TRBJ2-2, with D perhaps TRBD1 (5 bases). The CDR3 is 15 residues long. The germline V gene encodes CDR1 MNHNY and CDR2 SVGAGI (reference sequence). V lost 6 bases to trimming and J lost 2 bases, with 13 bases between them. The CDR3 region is CASSPRTPNTGELFF. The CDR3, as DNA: TGTGCCAGCAGCCCCAGGACACCTAACACCGGGGAGCTGTTTTTT.

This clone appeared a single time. CDR3 residues: CASSLIAGSSYNEQFF. The CDR3 coding sequence is TGTGCCAGCAGCTTAATTGCGGGTAGCTCCTACAATGAGCAGTTCTTC. The chain links TRBV7-3 to TRBJ2-1, with a possible D match to TRBD2 (5 bases). This CDR3 spans 16 amino acids. Trimming removed 1 base at V and 0 bases at J, with 10 bases between. Germline loops: CDR1 SGHTA, CDR2 FQGTGA.

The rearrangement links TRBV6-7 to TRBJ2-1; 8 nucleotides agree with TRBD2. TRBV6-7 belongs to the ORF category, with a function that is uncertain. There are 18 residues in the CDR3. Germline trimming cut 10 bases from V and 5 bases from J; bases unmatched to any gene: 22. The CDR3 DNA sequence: TGTGCCACCATCCCGTTACAGGGCCCACTAGCGGTCAACAATGAGCAGTTCTTC. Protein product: CATIPLQGPLAVNNEQFF.

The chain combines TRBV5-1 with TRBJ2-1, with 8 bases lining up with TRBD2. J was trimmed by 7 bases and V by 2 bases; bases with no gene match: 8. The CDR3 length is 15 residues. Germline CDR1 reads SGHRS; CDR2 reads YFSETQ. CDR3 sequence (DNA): TGCGCCAGCAGCTTCGATACTAGCGGAGCTAATGAGCAGTTCTTC. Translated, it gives CASSFDTSGANEQFF.

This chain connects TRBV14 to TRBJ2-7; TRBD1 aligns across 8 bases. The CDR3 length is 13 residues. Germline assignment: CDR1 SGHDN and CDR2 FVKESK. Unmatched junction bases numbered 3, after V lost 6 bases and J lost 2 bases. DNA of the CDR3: TGTGCCAGCAGGGAGACAGGGGCCTACGAGCAGTACTTC. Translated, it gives CASRETGAYEQYF. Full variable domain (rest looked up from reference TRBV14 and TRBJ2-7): EAGVTQFPSHSVIEKGQTVTLRCDPISGHDNLYWYRRVMGKEIKFLLHFVKESKQDESGMPNNRFLAERTGGTYSTLKVQPAELEDSGVYFCASRETGAYEQYFGPGTRLTVT.

The CDR3 spells CASSEGDRINQPQHF. In DNA, the CDR3 is TGTGCCAGCAGTGAAGGTGACAGAATCAATCAGCCCCAGCATTTT. This rearrangement joins TRBV6-1 to TRBJ1-5; possible D gene TRBD1, 5 bases. The CDR3 covers 15 residues. V shed 1 base and J shed 3 bases, with 10 bases lying between them. Germline CDR1 is MNHNS and CDR2 is SASEGT.

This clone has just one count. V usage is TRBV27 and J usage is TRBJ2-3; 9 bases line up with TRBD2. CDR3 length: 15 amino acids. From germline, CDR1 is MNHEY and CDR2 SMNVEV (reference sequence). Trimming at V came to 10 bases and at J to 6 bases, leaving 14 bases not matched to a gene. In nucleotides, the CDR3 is TGTGCCACCACTTCTGGCGGGGGGGCCCCCGATACGCAGTATTTT. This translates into CATTSGGGAPDTQYF.

The CDR3 is CASSLSISGNEQYF. The CDR3 nucleotides are TGTGCCAGCAGTTTATCGATTTCGGGGAACGAGCAGTACTTC. The V gene is TRBV27, the J gene TRBJ2-7, with D maybe TRBD2 (5 bases). Trimming took 0 bases from V and 5 from J, leaving 11 bases between them. The germline V gene encodes CDR1 MNHEY and CDR2 SMNVEV (reference sequence). The CDR3 spans 14 residues.

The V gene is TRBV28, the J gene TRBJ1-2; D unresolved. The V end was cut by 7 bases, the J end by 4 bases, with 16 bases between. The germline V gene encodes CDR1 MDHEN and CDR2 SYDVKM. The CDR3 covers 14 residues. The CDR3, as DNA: TGTGCCAGCACCGAGCGAGAGACTGCCTATGGCTACACCTTC. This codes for CASTERETAYGYTF.

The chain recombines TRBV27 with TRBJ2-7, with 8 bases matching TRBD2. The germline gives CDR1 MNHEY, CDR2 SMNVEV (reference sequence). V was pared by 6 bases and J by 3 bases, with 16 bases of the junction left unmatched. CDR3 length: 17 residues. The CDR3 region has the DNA TGTGCCAGCAGCCGAAGGGGACTAGGACGGGAGTTCTACGAGCAGTACTTC. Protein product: CASSRRGLGREFYEQYF.

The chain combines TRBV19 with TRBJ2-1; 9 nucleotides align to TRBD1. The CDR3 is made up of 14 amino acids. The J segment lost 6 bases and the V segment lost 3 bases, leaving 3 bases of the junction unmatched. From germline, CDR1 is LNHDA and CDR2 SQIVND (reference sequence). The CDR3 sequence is CASSMGQGGNEQFF. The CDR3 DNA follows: TGTGCCAGTAGTATGGGACAGGGAGGCAATGAGCAGTTCTTC.

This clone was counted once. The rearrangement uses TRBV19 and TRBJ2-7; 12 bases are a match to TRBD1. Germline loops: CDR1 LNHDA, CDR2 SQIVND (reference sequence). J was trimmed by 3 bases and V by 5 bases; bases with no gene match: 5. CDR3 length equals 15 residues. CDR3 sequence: CASSPGQGAFYEQYF. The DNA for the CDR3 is TGTGCCAGTAGTCCGGGACAGGGGGCTTTCTACGAGCAGTACTTC.

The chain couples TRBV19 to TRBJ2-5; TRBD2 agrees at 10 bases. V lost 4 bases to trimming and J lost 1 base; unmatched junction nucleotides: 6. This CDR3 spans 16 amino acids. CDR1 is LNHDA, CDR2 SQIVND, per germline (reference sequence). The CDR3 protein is CASSTGLAEFQETQYF. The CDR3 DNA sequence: TGTGCCAGTAGTACAGGACTAGCGGAATTCCAAGAGACCCAGTACTTC.

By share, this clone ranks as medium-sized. CDR3 region: CASSELGDGGETQYF. For the CDR3, the DNA is TGTGCCAGCAGTGAATTGGGGGATGGGGGGGAGACCCAGTACTTC. V gene TRBV6-1 combines with J gene TRBJ2-5, with TRBD2 as a possible D gene (6 bases). Germline loops: CDR1 MNHNS, CDR2 SASEGT. There are 15 residues in the CDR3. V was trimmed by 2 bases and J by 5 bases, leaving 15 bases between them.

The CDR3 sequence is CASSELAGGDTQYF. As DNA, the CDR3 is TGTGCCAGCAGTGAACTAGCGGGGGGAGATACGCAGTATTTT. This sequence joins TRBV6-1 and TRBJ2-3, with TRBD2 matching 11 bases. This CDR3 has 14 residues. From germline, CDR1 is MNHNS and CDR2 SASEGT. J lost 5 bases, V lost 2 bases, and 0 bases had no gene match.